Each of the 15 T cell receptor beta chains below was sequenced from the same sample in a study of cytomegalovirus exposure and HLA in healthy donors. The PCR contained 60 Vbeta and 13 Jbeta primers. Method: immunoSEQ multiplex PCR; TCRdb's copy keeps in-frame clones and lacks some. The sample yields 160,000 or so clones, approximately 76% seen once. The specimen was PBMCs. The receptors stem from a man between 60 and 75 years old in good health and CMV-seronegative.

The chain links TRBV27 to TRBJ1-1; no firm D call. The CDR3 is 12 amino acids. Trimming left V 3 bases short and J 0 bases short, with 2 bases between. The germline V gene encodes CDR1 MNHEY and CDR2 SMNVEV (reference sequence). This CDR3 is CASSFMNTEAFF. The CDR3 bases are TGTGCCAGCAGTTTCATGAACACTGAAGCTTTCTTT.

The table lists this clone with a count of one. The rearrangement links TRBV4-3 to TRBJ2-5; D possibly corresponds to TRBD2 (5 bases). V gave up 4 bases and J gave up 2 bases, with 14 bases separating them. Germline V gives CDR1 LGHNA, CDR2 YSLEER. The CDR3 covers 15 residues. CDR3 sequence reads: CASSPLLDYQETQYF. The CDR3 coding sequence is TGCGCCAGCAGCCCTCTCCTAGACTATCAAGAGACCCAGTACTTC.

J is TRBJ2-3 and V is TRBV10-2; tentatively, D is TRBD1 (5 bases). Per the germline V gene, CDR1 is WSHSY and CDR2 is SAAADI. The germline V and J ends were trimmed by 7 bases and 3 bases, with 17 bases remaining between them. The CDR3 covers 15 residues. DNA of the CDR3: TGCGCCAGCAACAGACCAGGGATCCAGACAGATACGCAGTATTTT. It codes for CASNRPGIQTDTQYF.

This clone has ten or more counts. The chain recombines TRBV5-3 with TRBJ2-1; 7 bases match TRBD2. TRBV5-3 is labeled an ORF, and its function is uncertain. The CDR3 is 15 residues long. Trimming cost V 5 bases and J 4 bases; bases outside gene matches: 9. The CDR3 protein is CARSYGLVPYNEQFF. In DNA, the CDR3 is TGTGCCAGAAGTTACGGACTAGTCCCATACAATGAGCAGTTCTTC.

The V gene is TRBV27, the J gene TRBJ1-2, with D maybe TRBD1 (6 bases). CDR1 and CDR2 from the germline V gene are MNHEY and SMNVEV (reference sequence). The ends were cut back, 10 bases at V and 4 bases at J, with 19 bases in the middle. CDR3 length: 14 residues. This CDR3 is CATASRQAAYGYTF. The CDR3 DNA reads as TGTGCCACTGCCTCCCGACAGGCGGCCTATGGCTACACCTTC.

The DNA for the CDR3 is TGCGCCAGCAGCCCCAGGACAGATAAAAACATTCAGTACTTC. It translates to CASSPRTDKNIQYF. The V call is TRBV5-1, the J call TRBJ2-4; D may be TRBD1 (6 bases). Germline CDR1 and CDR2: SGHRS and YFSETQ. V lost 4 bases and J 4 bases, leaving 12 bases between the germline ends. The CDR3 sequence is 14 residues long.

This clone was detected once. The chain's CDR3 is CASSFPDRDNEQFF. CDR3 bases: TGTGCCAGCAGCTTCCCCGACAGGGACAATGAGCAGTTCTTC. The chain uses TRBV5-8 and TRBJ2-1, with 7 bases fitting TRBD1. CDR1 and CDR2 (germline): SGHTS, YDEGEE. V lost 2 bases, J lost 5 bases, and 4 bases stayed unmatched. CDR3 length equals 14 residues. Full variable domain (missing parts from reference TRBV5-8 and TRBJ2-1): EAGVTQSPTHLIKTRGQQATLRCSPISGHTSVYWYQQALGLGLQFLLWYDEGEERNRGNFPPRFSGRQFPNYSSELNVNALELEDSALYLCASSFPDRDNEQFFGPGTRLTVL.

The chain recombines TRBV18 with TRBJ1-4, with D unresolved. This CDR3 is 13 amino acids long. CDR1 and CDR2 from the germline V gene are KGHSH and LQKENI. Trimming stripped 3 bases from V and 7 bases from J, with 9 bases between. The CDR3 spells CASSPQEGEKLFF. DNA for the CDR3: TGTGCCAGCTCACCCCAGGAAGGTGAAAAACTGTTTTTT.

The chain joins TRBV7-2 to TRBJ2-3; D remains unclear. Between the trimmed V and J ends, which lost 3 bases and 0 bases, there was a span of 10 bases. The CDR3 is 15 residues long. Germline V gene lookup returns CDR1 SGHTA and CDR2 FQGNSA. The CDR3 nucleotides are TGTGCCAGCAGCTTCCCGGCGGCTAGCACAGATACGCAGTATTTT. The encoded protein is CASSFPAASTDTQYF.

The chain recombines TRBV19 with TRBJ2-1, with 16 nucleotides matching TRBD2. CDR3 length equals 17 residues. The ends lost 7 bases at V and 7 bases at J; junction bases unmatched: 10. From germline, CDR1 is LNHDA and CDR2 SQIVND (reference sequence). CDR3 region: CASTLGLAGGSGNEQFF. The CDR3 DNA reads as TGTGCCAGTACTCTGGGACTAGCGGGGGGGTCCGGGAATGAGCAGTTCTTC. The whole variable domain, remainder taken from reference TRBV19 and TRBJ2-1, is DGGITQSPKYLFRKEGQNVTLSCEQNLNHDAMYWYRQDPGQGLRLIYYSQIVNDFQKGDIAEGYSVSREKKESFPLTVTSAQKNPTAFYLCASTLGLAGGSGNEQFFGPGTRLTVL.

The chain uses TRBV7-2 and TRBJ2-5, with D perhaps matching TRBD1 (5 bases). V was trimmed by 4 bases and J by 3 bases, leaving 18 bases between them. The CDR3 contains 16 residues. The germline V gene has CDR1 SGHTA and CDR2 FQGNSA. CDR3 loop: CASSSYRTTVEETQYF. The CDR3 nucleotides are TGTGCCAGCAGCTCCTACAGGACCACCGTCGAAGAGACCCAGTACTTC.

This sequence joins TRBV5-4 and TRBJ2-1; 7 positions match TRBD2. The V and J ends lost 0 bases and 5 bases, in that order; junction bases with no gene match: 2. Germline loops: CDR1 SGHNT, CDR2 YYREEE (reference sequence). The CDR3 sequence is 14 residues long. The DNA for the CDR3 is TGTGCCAGCAGCTTGGGGACTAGTCACAATGAGCAGTTCTTC. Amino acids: CASSLGTSHNEQFF.

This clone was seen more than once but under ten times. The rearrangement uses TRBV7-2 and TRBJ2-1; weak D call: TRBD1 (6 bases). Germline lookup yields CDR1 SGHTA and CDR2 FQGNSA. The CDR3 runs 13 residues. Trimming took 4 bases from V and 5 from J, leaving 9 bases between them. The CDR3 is CASSSGAHNEQFF. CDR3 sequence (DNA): TGTGCCAGCAGCTCAGGGGCACACAATGAGCAGTTCTTC.

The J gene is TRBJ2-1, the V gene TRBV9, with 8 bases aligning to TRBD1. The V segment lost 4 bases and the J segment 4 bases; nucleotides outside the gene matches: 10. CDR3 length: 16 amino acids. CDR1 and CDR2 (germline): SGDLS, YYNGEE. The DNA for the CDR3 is TGTGCCAGCAGCATTCGATCAGGGGGCGATTACAATGAGCAGTTCTTC. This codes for CASSIRSGGDYNEQFF.

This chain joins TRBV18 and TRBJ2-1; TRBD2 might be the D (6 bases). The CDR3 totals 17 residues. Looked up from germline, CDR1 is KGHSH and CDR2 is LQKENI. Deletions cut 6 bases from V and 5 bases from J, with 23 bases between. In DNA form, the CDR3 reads TGTGCCAGCTCCCAGGGAGGTGGCGGGACGGGTAACAATGAGCAGTTCTTC. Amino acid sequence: CASSQGGGGTGNNEQFF.